The present T cell receptor (beta chain) was sequenced within a study of identical twins. In its sample, this clonotype was seen many times. The antigen remains unidentified. Broader study findings: The authors drew conclusions from cross-sectional statistical analysis rather than following the same donors. Modelling underestimated the level of out-of-frame TCR alpha sharing observed in monozygotic twins. Cord blood beta clonotypes present at high abundance carried fewer insertions; no such pattern appeared in memory repertoires.

Using its own MiXCR run on the 5' RACE reads, TCRdb lists one record per CDR3 protein. Of under 300,000 distinct CDR3 sequences listed, roughly an eighth are singletons. The CDR3 length is 15 residues. In germline, CDR1 is SEHNR, CDR2 FQNEAQ (reference sequence). V lost 5 bases and J lost 0, with 14 bases in between. Healthy Caucasians provided all donations. V is TRBV7-9 and J is TRBJ2-7; D perhaps matches TRBD1 (5 bases). The clonotype originates from a woman under 30 in good health. The sample consisted of memory (CD45RO+) T cells sorted from blood. As DNA, the CDR3 is TGTGCCAGCAGCCCCAGGGCTTTAAGCTCCTACGAGCAGTACTTC. Translating it yields CASSPRALSSYEQYF.